The 2 T cell receptor beta chains below were found in one sample sequenced in a study of blood T cell repertoires in COVID-19. Here immunoSEQ multiplex PCR was the method, and the copy in TCRdb shows in-frame clones only, minus some. The sample lists about 300,000 clones, roughly 85% occurring once. The sequencing input was PBMCs or T cells enriched from blood (not recorded which). The receptor set was obtained from a woman aged 50 to 60 who had recovered from COVID-19.

The chain employs TRBV9 and TRBJ1-4; D not certain. Germline V gene sequence: CDR1 SGDLS, CDR2 YYNGEE. V was pared by 0 bases and J by 7 bases, with 7 bases between. This CDR3 is 13 amino acids long. The CDR3 DNA reads TGTGCCAGCAGCGTAGGTGAGAGTGAAAAACTGTTTTTT. Amino acids: CASSVGESEKLFF.

V gene TRBV5-1 combines with J gene TRBJ2-3; D uncertain. The V end lost 0 bases, the J end lost 0 bases, and 11 bases lay between the germline ends. Per germline, CDR1 SGHRS and CDR2 YFSETQ. This CDR3 spans 16 amino acids. In DNA form, the CDR3 reads TGCGCCAGCAGCTTGGCTTTCGAGGTTAGCACAGATACGCAGTATTTT. Translating gives CASSLAFEVSTDTQYF.